This TCR beta chain came from a study of T cell changes during pregnancy in multiple sclerosis. TCRdb's table, derived via immunoSEQ multiplex PCR, lists solely in-frame clones and lacks some. The sample includes roughly 40,000 clones, about 92% of them seen just once. Germline CDR1 reads PRHDT; CDR2 reads FYEKMQ (reference sequence). The V gene lost 3 bases and the J gene lost 5 bases, with 14 bases spanning the gap. The CDR3 runs 15 residues. The chain combines TRBV13 with TRBJ2-1; D uncertain. This specimen consisted of CD8+ T cells from peripheral blood mononuclear cells, obtained in the first trimester of pregnancy. The clonotype originates from a female donor with multiple sclerosis, enrolled in a pregnancy study. CDR3 amino acids: CASSLSQTRDNEQFF. For the CDR3, the DNA is TGTGCCAGCAGCTTGTCCCAGACCCGGGACAATGAGCAGTTCTTC. Using reference TRBV13 and TRBJ2-1 for the parts outside the CDR3, the full variable domain is AAGVIQSPRHLIKEKRETATLKCYPIPRHDTVYWYQQGPGQDPQFLISFYEKMQSDKGSIPDRFSAQQFSDYHSELNMSSLELGDSALYFCASSLSQTRDNEQFFGPGTRLTVL.